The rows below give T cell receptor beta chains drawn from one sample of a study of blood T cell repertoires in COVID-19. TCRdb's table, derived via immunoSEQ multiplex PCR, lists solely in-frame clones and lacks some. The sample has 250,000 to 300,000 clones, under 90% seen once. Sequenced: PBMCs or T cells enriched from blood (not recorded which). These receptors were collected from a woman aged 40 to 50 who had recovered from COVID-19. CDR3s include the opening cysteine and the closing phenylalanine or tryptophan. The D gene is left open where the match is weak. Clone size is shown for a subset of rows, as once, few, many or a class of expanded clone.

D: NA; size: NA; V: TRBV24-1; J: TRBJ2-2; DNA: TGTGCCACCAGTTTGACTGCTTCCGGGGAGCTGTTTTTT; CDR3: CATSLTASGELFF
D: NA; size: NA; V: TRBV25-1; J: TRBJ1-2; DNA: TGTGCCAGCAGTGACGGGACAAGAGCTAACTATGGCTACACCTTC; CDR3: CASSDGTRANYGYTF
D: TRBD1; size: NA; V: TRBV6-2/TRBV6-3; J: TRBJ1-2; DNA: TGTGCCAGCAGTTACTTGGGACAGAGGAGCGGCTACACCTTC; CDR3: CASSYLGQRSGYTF
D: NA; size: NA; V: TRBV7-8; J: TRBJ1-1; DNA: TGTGCCAGCAGCCGAACAACGAACACTGAAGCTTTCTTT; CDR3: CASSRTTNTEAFF
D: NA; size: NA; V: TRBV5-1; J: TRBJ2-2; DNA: TGCGCCAGCAATGAGGGAGCCACCGGGGAGCTGTTTTTT; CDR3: CASNEGATGELFF
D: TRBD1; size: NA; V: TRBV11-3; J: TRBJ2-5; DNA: TGTGCCAGCAGCGCCCCAGGGGGTTTGGAAGAGACCCAGTACTTC; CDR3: CASSAPGGLEETQYF
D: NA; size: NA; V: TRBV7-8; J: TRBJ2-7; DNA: TGTGCCAGCAGTTGGGACATGTCCTACGAGCAGTACTTC; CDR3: CASSWDMSYEQYF
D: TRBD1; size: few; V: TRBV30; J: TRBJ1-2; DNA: TGTGCCTGGGATGGGACAGGGTTCCTCGGCTATGGCTACACCTTC; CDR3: CAWDGTGFLGYGYTF
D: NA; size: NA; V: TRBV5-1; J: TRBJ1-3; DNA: TGCGCCAGCAGCAAGCTGACGGGAGGTTCTGGAAACACCATATATTTT; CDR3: CASSKLTGGSGNTIYF
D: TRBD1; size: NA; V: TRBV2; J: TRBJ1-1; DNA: TGTGCCAGCAGGAGGGAGACAGGGATGGGTGAAGCTTTCTTT; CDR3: CASRRETGMGEAFF
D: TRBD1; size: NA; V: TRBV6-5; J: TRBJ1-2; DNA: TGTGCCAGCAGGTCGCCTGGAGGGGGCGGCTACACCTTC; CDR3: CASRSPGGGGYTF
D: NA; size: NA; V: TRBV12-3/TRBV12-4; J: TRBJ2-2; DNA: TGTGCCAGCAGTTCGGACACCGGGGAGCTGTTTTTT; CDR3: CASSSDTGELFF